The present entry profiles one TCR beta chain with its context. Antigen: not known. This is likely a read error, given that the CDR3 carries no conserved phenylalanine or tryptophan at its end. The data were obtained in a study of CD8 T cells in ankylosing spondylitis. Study conclusions and caveats: Relatively rare in peripheral blood, disease-linked clones were also CD8+. A subset of motif variants has previously been described in the synovial fluid and blood of reactive arthritis. Within matched ankylosing spondylitis synovial fluid, disease-linked clones were reportedly significantly enriched. What seemed typical of ankylosing spondylitis blood was a TCR beta motif built from eight highly homologous variants.

Quantitative molecular-barcoded 5'-RACE generated the TCR beta libraries. TCRdb fed the 5' RACE reads into MiXCR, producing one record per CDR3 protein. The table shows just under 550,000 distinct CDR3 sequences, with roughly 13% occurring only once. Losses at the gene ends were 4 bases for V and 3 bases for J; bases not matched to a gene: 10. Germline CDR1 is SGHDT and CDR2 is YYEEEE. The CDR3 contains 16 residues. The chain combines TRBV5-6 with TRBJ2-1; 7 bases are a match to TRBD1. Sequencing used blood, either unsorted or a sorted T cell fraction (not recorded which). This TCR came from a male donor with ankylosing spondylitis. CDR3 sequence: CASSDLGTADYNEQFL. The CDR3 DNA sequence: TGTGCCAGCAGCGACCTGGGGACAGCCGACTACAATGAGCAGTTCTTA.